This T cell receptor (beta chain) comes out of a study of cytomegalovirus exposure and HLA in healthy donors. Study results and limitations: According to a subsequent analysis, TCR clusters identified in the first cohort showed a tendency to co-occur across the 120 or so validation repertoires. A list of 150 to 200 TCR beta chains associated with cytomegalovirus was given.

Data came from immunoSEQ multiplex PCR; TCRdb stores just in-frame clones and leaves some out. The table records tens of thousands of clones, about 85% of them present only once. Concerning this clone itself: Its antigen remains unknown.

Germline-derived CDR1 and CDR2 are SGHTA and FQGNSA. With V trimmed by 1 base and J by 6 bases, 9 bases remained unmatched. This CDR3 is 16 amino acids long. This receptor was taken from a man aged 25-45 years in good health and CMV-seronegative. Sequencing input: PBMCs. V is TRBV7-2 and J is TRBJ1-5; 7 bases are shared with TRBD1. CDR3 sequence (DNA): TGTGCCAGCAGCTTAGATACAGGGGCTGGGGGTCAGCCCCAGCATTTT. Protein sequence: CASSLDTGAGGQPQHF.